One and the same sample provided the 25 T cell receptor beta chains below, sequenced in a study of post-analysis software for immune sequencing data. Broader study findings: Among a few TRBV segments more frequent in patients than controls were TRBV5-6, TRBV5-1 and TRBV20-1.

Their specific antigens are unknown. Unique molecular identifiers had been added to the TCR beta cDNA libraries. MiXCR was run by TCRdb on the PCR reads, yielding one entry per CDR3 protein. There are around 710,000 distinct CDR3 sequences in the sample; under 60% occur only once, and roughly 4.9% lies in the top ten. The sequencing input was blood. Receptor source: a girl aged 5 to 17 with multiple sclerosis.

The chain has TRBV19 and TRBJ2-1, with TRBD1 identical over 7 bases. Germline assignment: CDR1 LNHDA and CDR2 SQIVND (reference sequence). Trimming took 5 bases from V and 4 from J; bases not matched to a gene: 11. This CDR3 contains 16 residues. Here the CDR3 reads CASSRHTGDDYNEQFF. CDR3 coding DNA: TGTGCCAGTAGTCGACACACAGGGGACGATTACAATGAGCAGTTCTTC. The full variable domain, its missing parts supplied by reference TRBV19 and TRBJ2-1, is DGGITQSPKYLFRKEGQNVTLSCEQNLNHDAMYWYRQDPGQGLRLIYYSQIVNDFQKGDIAEGYSVSREKKESFPLTVTSAQKNPTAFYLCASSRHTGDDYNEQFFGPGTRLTVL.

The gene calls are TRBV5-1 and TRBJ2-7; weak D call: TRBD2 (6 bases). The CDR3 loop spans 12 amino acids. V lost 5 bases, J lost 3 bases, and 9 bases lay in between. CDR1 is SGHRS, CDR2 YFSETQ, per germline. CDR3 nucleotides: TGCGCCAGCAGTGATAGCGGCTACGAGCAGTACTTC. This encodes CASSDSGYEQYF.

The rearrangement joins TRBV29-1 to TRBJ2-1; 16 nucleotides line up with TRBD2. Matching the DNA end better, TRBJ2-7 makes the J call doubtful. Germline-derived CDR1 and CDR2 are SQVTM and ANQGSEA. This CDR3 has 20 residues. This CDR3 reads CSVEEKPGLAGGSKYNEQYF. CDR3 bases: TGCAGCGTTGAAGAGAAACCGGGACTAGCGGGAGGGTCCAAGTACAATGAGCAGTACTTC.

Written as DNA, the CDR3 is TGTGCCACCAGCAGGAAACGGACTAGGGGAGGGGTAGCGTACGAGCAGTACTTC. Its protein is CATSRKRTRGGVAYEQYF. The chain employs TRBV15 and TRBJ2-7; 7 bases agree with TRBD2. Germline lookup yields CDR1 LNHNV and CDR2 YYDKDF (reference sequence). J lost 4 bases, V lost 3 bases, and 18 bases had no gene match. The CDR3 is 18 residues long.

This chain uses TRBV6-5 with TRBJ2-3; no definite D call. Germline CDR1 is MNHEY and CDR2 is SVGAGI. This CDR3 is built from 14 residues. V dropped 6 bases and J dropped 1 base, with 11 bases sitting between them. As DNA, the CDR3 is TGTGCCAGCAGATCACCGGGTGGCACAGATACGCAGTATTTT. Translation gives CASRSPGGTDTQYF.

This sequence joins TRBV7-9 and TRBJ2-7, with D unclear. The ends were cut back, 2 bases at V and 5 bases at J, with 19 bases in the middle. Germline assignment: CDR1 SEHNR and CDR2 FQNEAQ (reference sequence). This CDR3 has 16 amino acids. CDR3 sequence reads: CASSLKNTTLRDEQYF. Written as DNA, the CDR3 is TGTGCCAGCAGCTTAAAGAACACGACTCTCCGGGACGAGCAGTACTTC.

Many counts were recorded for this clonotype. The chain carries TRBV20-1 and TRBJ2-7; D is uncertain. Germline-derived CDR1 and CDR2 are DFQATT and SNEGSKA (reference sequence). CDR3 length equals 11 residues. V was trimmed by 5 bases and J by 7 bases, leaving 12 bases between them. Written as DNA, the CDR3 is TGCAGTGCTGGCGCTCCCTTTGAGCAGTACTTC. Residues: CSAGAPFEQYF.

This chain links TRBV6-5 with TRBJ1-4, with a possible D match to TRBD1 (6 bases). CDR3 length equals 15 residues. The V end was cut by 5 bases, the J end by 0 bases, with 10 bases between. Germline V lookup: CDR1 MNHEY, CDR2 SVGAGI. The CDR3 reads CASSTGLATNEKLFF. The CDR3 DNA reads TGTGCCAGCAGTACAGGGCTTGCAACTAATGAAAAACTGTTTTTT.

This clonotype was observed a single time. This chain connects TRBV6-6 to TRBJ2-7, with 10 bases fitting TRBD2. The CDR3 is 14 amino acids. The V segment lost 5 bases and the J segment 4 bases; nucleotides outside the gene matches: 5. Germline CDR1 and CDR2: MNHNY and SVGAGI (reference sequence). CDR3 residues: CASSTIAGGYEQYF. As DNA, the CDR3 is TGTGCCAGCAGTACCATAGCGGGAGGTTACGAGCAGTACTTC.

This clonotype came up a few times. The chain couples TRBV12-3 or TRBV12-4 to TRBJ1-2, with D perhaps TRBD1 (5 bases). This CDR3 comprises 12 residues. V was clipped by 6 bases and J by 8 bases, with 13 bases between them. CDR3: CASSPTAYGYTF. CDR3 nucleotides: TGTGCCAGCAGCCCGACAGCCTACGGCTACACCTTC.

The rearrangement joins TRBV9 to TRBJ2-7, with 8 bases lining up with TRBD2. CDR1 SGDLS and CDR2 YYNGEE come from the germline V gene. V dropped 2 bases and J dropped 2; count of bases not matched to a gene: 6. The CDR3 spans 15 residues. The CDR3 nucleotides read TGTGCCAGCAGCGTGCGTAGCGGGGAAGCCTACGAGCAGTACTTC. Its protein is CASSVRSGEAYEQYF.

CDR3 in amino acids: CATSDLRGYEQYF. CDR3 DNA sequence: TGTGCCACCAGTGATTTAAGAGGGTACGAGCAGTACTTC. V and J are TRBV24-1 and TRBJ2-7; D may be TRBD2 (5 bases). This CDR3 has 13 residues. Per germline, CDR1 KGHDR and CDR2 SFDVKD. With 1 base removed from V and 4 bases from J, the gap between germline ends came to 7 bases.

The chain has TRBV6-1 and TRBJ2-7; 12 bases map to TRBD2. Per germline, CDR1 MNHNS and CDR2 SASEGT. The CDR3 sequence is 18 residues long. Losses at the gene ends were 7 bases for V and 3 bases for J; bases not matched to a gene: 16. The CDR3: CASTRGLAGPITNYEQYF. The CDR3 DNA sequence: TGTGCCAGCACCCGGGGACTAGCGGGCCCCATAACGAACTACGAGCAGTACTTC.

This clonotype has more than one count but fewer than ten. In DNA form, the CDR3 reads TGCGCCAGCAGCTCAGTAGCGGGAGGTATCACAGATACGCAGTATTTT. Amino acid sequence: CASSSVAGGITDTQYF. V is TRBV4-1 and J is TRBJ2-3; 10 nucleotides agree with TRBD2. V shed 5 bases, J shed 2 bases, and the junction held 7 bases outside the gene matches. Germline V gene lookup returns CDR1 MGHRA and CDR2 YSYEKL. This CDR3 is 16 amino acids long.

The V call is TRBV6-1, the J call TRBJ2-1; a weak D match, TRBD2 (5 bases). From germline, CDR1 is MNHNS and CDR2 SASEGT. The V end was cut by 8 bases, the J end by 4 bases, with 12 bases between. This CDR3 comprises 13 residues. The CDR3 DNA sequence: TGTGCCAGCTTTGGGCGGGCGTACAATGAGCAGTTCTTC. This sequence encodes CASFGRAYNEQFF.

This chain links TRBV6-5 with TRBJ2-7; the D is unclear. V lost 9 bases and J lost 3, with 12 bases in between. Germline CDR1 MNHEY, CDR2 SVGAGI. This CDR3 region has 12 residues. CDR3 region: CASSTPGYEQYF. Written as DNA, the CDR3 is TGTGCCAGTTCTACACCGGGCTACGAGCAGTACTTC.

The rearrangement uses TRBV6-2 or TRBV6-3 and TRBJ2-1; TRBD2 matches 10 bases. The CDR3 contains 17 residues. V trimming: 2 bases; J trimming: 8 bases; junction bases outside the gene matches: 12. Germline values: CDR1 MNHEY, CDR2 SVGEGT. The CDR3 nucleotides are TGTGCCAGCAGTTACCCGGCTAGCGGGAGACCCAGGGATGAGCAGTTCTTC. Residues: CASSYPASGRPRDEQFF.

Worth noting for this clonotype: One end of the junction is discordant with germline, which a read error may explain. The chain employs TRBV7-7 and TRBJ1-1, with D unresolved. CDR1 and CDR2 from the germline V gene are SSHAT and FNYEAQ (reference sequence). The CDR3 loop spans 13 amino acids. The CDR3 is CASSLNGDTEAFF. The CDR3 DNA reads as TGTGCTAGCAGCTTAAACGGGGACACTGAAGCTTTCTTT. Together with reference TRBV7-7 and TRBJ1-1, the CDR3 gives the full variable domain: GAGVSQSPRYKVTKRGQDVTLRCDPISSHATLYWYQQALGQGPEFLTYFNYEAQPDKSGLPSDRFSAERPEGSISTLTIQRTEQRDSAMYRCASSLNGDTEAFFGQGTRLTVV.

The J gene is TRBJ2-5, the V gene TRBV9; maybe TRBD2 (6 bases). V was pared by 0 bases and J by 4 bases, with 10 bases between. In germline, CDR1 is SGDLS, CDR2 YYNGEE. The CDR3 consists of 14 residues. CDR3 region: CASSVGWEAETQYF. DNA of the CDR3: TGTGCCAGCAGCGTAGGCTGGGAGGCAGAGACCCAGTACTTC.

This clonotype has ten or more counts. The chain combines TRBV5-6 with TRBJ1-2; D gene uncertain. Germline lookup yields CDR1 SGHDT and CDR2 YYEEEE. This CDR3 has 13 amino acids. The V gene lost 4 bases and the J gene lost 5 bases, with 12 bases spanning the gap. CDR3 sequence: CASSPGLIYGYTF. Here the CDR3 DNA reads TGTGCCAGCAGCCCCGGACTTATTTATGGCTACACCTTC.

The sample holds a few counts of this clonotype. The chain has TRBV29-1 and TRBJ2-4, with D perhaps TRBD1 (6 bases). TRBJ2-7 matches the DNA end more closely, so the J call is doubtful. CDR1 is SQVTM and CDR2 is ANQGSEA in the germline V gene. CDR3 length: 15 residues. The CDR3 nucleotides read TGCAGCGTGCAAAAGGGGCCGGGACAAGTTTACGAGCAGTACTTC. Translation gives CSVQKGPGQVYEQYF.

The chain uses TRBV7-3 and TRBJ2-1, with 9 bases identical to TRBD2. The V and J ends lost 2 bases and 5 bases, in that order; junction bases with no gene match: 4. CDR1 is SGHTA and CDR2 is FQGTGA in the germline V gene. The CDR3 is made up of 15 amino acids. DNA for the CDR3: TGTGCCAGCAGCTTAGAGGGACTAGCAGACAATGAGCAGTTCTTC. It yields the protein CASSLEGLADNEQFF.

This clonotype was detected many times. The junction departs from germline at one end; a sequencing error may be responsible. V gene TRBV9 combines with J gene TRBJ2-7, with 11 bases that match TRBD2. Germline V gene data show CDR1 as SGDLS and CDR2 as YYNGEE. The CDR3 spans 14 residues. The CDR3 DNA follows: TGCGCCAGCAGCGTTACTAGCGGGAGTTACGAGCAGTACTTC. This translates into CASSVTSGSYEQYF.

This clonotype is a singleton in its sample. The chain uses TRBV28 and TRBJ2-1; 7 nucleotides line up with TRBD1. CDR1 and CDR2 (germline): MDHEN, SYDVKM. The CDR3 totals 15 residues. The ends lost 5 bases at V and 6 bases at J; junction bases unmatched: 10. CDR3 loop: CASSVGTEGVNEQFF. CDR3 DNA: TGTGCCAGCAGTGTCGGGACAGAGGGGGTCAATGAGCAGTTCTTC.

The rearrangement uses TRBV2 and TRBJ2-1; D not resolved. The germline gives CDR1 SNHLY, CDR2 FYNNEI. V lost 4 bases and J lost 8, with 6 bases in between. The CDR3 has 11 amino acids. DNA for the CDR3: TGTGCCAGCAGTGCCTGGGATGAGCAGTTCTTC. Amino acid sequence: CASSAWDEQFF.